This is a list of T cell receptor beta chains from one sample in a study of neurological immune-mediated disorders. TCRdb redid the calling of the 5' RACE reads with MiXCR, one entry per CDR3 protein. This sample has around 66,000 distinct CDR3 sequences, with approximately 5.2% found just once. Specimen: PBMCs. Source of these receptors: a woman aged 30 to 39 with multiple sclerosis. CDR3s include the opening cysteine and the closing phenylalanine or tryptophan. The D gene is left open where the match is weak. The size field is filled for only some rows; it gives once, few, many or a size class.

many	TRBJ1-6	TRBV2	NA	CASRGSTRNSPLHF	TGTGCCAGCCGGGGGTCTACGAGGAATTCACCCCTCCACTTT
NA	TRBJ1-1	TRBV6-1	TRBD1	CASRPNNRGMGAFF	TGTGCCAGCAGGCCGAATAACAGGGGTATGGGGGCTTTCTTT
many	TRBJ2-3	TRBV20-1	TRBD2	CSASLPSGAFLGTDTQYF	TGCAGTGCTAGTCTTCCTAGCGGGGCTTTCCTTGGCACAGATACGCAGTATTTT
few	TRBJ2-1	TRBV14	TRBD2	CASSRGSGGAVEQFF	TGTGCCAGCAGCCGAGGGAGCGGGGGGGCAGTTGAGCAGTTCTTC
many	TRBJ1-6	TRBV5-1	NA	CASTEGEKSPLHF	TGCGCCAGCACCGAGGGGGAAAAGTCACCCCTCCACTTT
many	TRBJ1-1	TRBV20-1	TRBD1	CSAMTQGDTEAFF	TGCAGTGCGATGACCCAGGGGGACACTGAAGCTTTCTTT
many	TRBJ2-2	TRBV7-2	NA	CASSLVLALTGELFF	TGTGCCAGCAGCTTAGTGCTTGCGCTCACCGGGGAGCTGTTTTTT
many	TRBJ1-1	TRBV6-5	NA	CASSWVSWGSNTEAFF	TGTGCCAGCAGTTGGGTTTCTTGGGGGTCGAACACTGAAGCTTTCTTT
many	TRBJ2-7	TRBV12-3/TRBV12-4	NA	CASSLGEVYEQYF	TGTGCCAGCAGTTTGGGTGAGGTCTACGAGCAGTACTTC
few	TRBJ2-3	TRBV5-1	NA	CASSPSSVGTDTQYF	TGCGCCAGCAGCCCTTCGTCCGTTGGCACAGATACGCAGTATTTT
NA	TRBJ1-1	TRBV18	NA	CASTPDQNTEAFF	TGTGCCAGCACTCCCGACCAGAACACTGAAGCTTTCTTT
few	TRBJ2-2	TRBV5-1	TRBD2	CASSNGGTNTGELFF	TGCGCCAGCAGCAACGGGGGGACGAACACCGGGGAGCTGTTTTTT
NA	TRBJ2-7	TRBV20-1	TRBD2	CSATTVWGGAYEQYF	TGCAGTGCTACGACCGTCTGGGGGGGGGCCTACGAGCAGTACTTC
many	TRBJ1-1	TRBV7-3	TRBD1	CASSLGTGGQAFF	TGTGCCAGCAGCTTAGGGACAGGGGGACAAGCTTTCTTT
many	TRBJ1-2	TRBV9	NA	CASSAVFGGYTF	TGTGCCAGCAGCGCTGTGTTCGGTGGCTACACCTTC
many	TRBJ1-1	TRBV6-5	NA	CASSSSLWSTEAFF	TGTGCCAGCAGTTCATCTCTTTGGAGCACTGAAGCTTTCTTT
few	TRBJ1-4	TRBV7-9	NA	CASSSWTHRDEKLFF	TGTGCCAGCAGCTCCTGGACCCATCGCGATGAAAAACTGTTTTTT
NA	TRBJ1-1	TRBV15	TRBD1	CATSRVPGQVEGSAFF	TGTGCCACCAGCAGAGTTCCGGGACAGGTCGAGGGGAGTGCTTTCTTT
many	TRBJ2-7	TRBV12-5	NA	CASGLAGRYEQYF	TGTGCTAGTGGTTTAGCAGGGCGCTACGAGCAGTACTTC
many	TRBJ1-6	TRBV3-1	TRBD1	CASSPNSGQGNSPLHF	TGTGCCAGCAGTCCTAACTCGGGACAGGGTAATTCACCCCTCCACTTT
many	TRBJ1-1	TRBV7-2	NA	CASSSVGGPRTSEIRSEAFF	TGTGCCAGCAGCTCCGTGGGCGGACCCCGGACGTCAGAAATCCGGTCTGAAGCTTTCTTT
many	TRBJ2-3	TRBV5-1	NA	CASSLLRGGKDTQYF	TGCGCCAGCAGCTTGTTGCGGGGCGGCAAGGATACGCAGTATTTT
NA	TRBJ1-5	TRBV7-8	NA	CASSLALDSNQPQHF	TGTGCCAGCAGCTTAGCGTTGGATAGCAATCAGCCCCAGCATTTT
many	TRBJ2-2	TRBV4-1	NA	CASSQGGWTANTGELFF	TGCGCCAGCAGCCAAGGGGGGTGGACAGCTAACACCGGGGAGCTGTTTTTT
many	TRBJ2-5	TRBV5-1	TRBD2	CASSDGTSRETQYF	TGCGCCAGCAGCGATGGGACTAGTCGAGAGACCCAGTACTTC
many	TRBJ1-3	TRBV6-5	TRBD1	CASSYGTAYSGNTIYF	TGTGCCAGCAGTTACGGGACAGCGTACTCTGGAAACACCATATATTTT
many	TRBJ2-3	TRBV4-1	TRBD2	CASSHPFSGGPDTQYF	TGCGCCAGCAGCCACCCGTTTAGCGGGGGCCCAGATACGCAGTATTTT
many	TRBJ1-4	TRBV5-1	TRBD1	CASSRDRGREKLFF	TGCGCCAGCAGCCGGGACAGGGGGCGAGAAAAACTGTTTTTT
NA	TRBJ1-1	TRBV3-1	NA	CASSQALGNTEAFF	TGTGCCAGCAGCCAAGCGCTCGGCAACACTGAAGCTTTCTTT
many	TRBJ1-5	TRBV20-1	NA	CSARDRANQPQHF	TGCAGTGCTAGAGACAGGGCGAATCAGCCCCAGCATTTT
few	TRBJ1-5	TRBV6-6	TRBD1	CASSSHDRGNQPQHF	TGTGCCAGCAGTTCCCATGACAGGGGCAATCAGCCCCAGCATTTT
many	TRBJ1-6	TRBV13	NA	CASSLTGTTLNF	TGTGCCAGCAGCTTAACGGGGACGACCCTCAACTTT
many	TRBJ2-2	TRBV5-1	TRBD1	CASSKGQGNGELFF	TGCGCCAGCAGCAAGGGACAGGGGAACGGGGAGCTGTTTTTT
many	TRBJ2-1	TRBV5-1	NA	CASSLGQEPNEQFF	TGCGCCAGCAGCTTAGGGCAGGAACCCAATGAGCAGTTCTTC
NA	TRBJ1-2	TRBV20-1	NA	CSARRGDYGYTF	TGCAGTGCTAGAAGGGGTGACTATGGCTACACCTTC
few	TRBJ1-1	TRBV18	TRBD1	CASSTQGENTEAFF	TGTGCCAGCTCCACGCAGGGGGAGAACACTGAAGCTTTCTTT
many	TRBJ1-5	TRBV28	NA	CASSLNQPQHF	TGTGCCAGCAGTTTGAATCAGCCCCAGCATTTT
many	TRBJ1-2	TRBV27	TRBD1	CASRGQTNYGYTF	TGTGCCAGCAGGGGACAGACTAACTATGGCTACACCTTC
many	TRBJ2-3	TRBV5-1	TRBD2	CASSSWPSGESTDTQYF	TGCGCCAGCAGCTCCTGGCCTAGCGGGGAAAGCACAGATACGCAGTATTTT
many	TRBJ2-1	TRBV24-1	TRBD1	CATGQGAVNEQFF	TGTGCCACCGGACAGGGGGCTGTCAATGAGCAGTTCTTC
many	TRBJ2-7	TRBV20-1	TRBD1	CSARSRDRGYYSYEQYF	TGCAGTGCTAGGTCCCGGGACAGGGGGTACTATTCCTACGAGCAGTACTTC
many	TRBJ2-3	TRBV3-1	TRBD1	CASSPVETGSTDTQYF	TGTGCCAGCAGCCCCGTGGAGACAGGGAGCACAGATACGCAGTATTTT
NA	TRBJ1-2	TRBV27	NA	CASKGVPDRDPYWGYTF	TGTGCCAGCAAGGGCGTCCCCGATCGGGATCCTTACTGGGGCTACACCTTC
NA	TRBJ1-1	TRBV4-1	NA	CASSPSLGAEAFF	TGCGCCAGCAGCCCCTCATTGGGAGCTGAAGCTTTCTTT